The clone carrying this T cell receptor beta chain was recorded only once. Antigen specificity is unknown. This sample stems from a study of cytomegalovirus exposure and HLA in healthy donors. Across the whole study: Out of 398 genotyped donors, about 80% belonged to the Caucasian-associated ancestry cluster. Whole-study results and caveats: Using a false discovery rate of 0.05, a later analysis showed that 16,951 TCR beta sequences were associated with HLA alleles. Some V segments, TRBV6-2 and TRBV6-3 among them, were indistinguishable and were therefore excluded.

The donors comprised healthy bone marrow donors. Researchers ran the PCR with 60 Vbeta and 13 Jbeta primers. Assay used: immunoSEQ multiplex PCR; TCRdb lists only in-frame clones, some missing. The sample lists about 98,000 clones; roughly two thirds were seen once. Trimming left V 4 bases short and J 4 bases short, with 15 bases between. The CDR3 sequence is 14 residues long. The germline V gene encodes CDR1 SGDLS and CDR2 YYNGEE. The sequenced material came from PBMCs. The chain recombines TRBV9 with TRBJ2-7; unclear D gene. The TCR was taken from a man aged 50-60 years in good health and CMV-seronegative. Written as DNA, the CDR3 is TGTGCCAGCAGCACATCGCCCGACGGGTACGAGCAGTACTTC. Encoded protein: CASSTSPDGYEQYF.